The clone carrying this T cell receptor beta chain turned up a few times. V lost 5 bases and J 0 bases, leaving 7 bases between the germline ends. CDR1 and CDR2 (germline): SEHNR, FQNEAQ (reference sequence). CDR3 length: 13 residues. With a J-beta primer mix and a sample-barcoded 5' primer, a second PCR ran about 6 to 11 cycles. TCRdb fed the 5' RACE reads into MiXCR, producing one record per CDR3 protein. The data contain fewer than 900,000 distinct CDR3 sequences, roughly 45% of them singletons. This entry comes from a study of blood T cells in healthy people across ages. The chain employs TRBV7-9 and TRBJ1-1; D remains ambiguous. The source is a woman aged 55-70 years in good health. The sequencing sample was made of blood. In DNA form, the CDR3 reads TGTGCCAGCAGCCCCCCCGTGAACACTGAAGCTTTCTTT. This encodes CASSPPVNTEAFF.